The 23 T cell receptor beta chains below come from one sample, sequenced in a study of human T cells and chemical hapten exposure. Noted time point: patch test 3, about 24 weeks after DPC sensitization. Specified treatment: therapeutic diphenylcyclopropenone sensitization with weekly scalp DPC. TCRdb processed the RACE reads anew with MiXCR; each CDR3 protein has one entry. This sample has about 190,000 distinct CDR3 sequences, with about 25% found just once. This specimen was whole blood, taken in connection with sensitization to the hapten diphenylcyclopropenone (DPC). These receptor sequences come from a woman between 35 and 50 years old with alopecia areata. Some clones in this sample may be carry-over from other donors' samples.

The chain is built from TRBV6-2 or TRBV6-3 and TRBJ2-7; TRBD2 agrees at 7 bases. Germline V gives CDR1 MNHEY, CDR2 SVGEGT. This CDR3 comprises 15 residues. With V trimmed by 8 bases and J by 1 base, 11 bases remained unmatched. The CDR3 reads CASDNGLAASYEQYF. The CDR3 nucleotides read TGTGCCAGCGATAATGGGCTAGCGGCGTCCTACGAGCAGTACTTC.

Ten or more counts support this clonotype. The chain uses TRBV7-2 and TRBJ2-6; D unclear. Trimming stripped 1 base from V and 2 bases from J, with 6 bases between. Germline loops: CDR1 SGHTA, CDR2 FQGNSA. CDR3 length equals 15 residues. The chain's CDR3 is CASSLGPTGANVLTF. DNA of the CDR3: TGTGCCAGCAGCTTAGGACCCACTGGGGCCAACGTCCTGACTTTC.

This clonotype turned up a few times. In DNA, the CDR3 is TGCAGTGCTAGGTCAATATTCAGCGAGCAGTACTTC. Amino acids: CSARSIFSEQYF. V gene TRBV20-1 combines with J gene TRBJ2-7; no firm D call. This CDR3 contains 12 residues. Germline CDR1 is DFQATT and CDR2 is SNEGSKA (reference sequence). Trimming stripped 3 bases from V and 6 bases from J, with 12 bases between.

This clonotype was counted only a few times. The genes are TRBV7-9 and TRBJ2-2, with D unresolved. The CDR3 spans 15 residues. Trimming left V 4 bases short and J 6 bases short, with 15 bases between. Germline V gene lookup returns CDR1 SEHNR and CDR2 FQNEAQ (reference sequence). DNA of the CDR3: TGTGCCAGCAGCTCGGGTTCTCCTACCCCCGGGGAGCTGTTTTTT. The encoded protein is CASSSGSPTPGELFF.

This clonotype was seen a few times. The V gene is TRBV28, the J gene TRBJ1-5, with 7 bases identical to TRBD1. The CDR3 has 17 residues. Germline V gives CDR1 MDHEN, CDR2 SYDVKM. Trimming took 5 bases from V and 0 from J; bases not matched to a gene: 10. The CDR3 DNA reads TGTGCCAGCAGTCCAACTACAGGGGTCACTAGCAATCAGCCCCAGCATTTT. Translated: CASSPTTGVTSNQPQHF.

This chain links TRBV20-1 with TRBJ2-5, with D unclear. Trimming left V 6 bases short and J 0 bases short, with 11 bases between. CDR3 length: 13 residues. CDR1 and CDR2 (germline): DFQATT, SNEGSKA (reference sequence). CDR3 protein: CSAPVGYQETQYF. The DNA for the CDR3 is TGCAGTGCCCCCGTCGGGTACCAAGAGACCCAGTACTTC.

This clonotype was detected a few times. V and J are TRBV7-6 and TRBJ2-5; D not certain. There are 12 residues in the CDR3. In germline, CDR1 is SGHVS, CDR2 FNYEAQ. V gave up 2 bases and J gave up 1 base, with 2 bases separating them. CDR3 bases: TGTGCCAGCAGCTTAACCCAAGAGACCCAGTACTTC. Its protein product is CASSLTQETQYF.

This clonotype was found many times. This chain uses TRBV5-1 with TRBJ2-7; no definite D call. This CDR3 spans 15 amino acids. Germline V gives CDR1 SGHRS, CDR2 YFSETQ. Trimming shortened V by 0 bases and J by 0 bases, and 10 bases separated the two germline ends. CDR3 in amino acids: CASSLEVAVSYEQYF. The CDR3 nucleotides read TGCGCCAGCAGCTTGGAGGTGGCAGTCTCCTACGAGCAGTACTTC.

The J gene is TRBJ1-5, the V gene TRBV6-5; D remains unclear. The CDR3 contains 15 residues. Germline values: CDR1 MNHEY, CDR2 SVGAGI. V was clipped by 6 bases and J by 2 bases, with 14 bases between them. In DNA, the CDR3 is TGTGCCAGCAGCGGGAAAGGGATGGGCAATCAGCCCCAGCATTTT. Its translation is CASSGKGMGNQPQHF.

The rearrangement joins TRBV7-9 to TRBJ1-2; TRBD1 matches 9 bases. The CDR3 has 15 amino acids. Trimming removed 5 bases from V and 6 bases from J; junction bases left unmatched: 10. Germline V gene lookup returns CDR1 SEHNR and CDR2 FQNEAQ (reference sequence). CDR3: CASSVTGTGTHGYTF. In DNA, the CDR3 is TGTGCCAGCAGCGTAACCGGGACAGGGACACATGGCTACACCTTC.

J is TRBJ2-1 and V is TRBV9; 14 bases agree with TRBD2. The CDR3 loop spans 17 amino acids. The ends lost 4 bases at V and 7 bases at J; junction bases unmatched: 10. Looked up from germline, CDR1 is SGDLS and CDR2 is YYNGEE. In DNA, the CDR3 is TGTGCCAGCAGCCCTCAGGGACTAGCGGGAGAGGAGAATGAGCAGTTCTTC. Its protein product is CASSPQGLAGEENEQFF.

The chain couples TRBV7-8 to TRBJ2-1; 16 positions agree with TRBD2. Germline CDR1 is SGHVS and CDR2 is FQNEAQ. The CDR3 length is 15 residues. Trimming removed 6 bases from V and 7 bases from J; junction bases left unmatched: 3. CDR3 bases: TGTGCCAGCAGGTCGGGACTAGCGGGAGGGAATGAGCAGTTCTTC. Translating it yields CASRSGLAGGNEQFF.

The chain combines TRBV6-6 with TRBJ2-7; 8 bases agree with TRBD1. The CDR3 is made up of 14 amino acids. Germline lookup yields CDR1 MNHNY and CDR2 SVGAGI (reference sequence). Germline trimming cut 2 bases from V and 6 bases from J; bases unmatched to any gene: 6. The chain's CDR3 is CASSYGGTGPEQYF. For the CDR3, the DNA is TGTGCCAGCAGTTACGGTGGGACAGGTCCCGAGCAGTACTTC.

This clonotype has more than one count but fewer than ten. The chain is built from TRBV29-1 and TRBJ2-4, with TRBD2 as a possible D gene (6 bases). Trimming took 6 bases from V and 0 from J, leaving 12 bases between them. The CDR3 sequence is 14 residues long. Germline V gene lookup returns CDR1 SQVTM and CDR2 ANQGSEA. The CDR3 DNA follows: TGCAGCGTCGGACTACCTATAGCCAAAAACATTCAGTACTTC. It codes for CSVGLPIAKNIQYF.

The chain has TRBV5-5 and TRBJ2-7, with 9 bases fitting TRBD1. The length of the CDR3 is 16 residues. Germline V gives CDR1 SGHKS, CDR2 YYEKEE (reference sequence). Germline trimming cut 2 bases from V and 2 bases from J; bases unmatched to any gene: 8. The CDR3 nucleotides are TGTGCCAGCAGCTTACAACCCCGGACAGGGGCCTACGAGCAGTACTTC. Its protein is CASSLQPRTGAYEQYF.

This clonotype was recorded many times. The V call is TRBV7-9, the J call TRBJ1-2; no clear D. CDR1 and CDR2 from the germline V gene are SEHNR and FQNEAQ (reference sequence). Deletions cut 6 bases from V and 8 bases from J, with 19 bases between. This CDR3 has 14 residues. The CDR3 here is CASSPGSGLGGYTF. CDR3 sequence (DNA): TGTGCCAGCAGTCCCGGTTCCGGGCTCGGGGGCTACACCTTC.

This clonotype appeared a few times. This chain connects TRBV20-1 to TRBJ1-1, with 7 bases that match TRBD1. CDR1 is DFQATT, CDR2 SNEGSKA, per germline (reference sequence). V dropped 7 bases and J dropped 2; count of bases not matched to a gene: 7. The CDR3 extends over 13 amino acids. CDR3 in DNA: TGCAGTGTCCCGGGACAGATAAACACTGAAGCTTTCTTT. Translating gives CSVPGQINTEAFF.

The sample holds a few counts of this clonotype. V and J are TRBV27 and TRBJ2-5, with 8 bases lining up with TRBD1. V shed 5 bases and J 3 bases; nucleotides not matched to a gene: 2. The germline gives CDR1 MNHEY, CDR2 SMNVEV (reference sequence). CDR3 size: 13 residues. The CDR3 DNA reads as TGTGCCAGCAGTCGACAGGGGAAAGAGACCCAGTACTTC. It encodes CASSRQGKETQYF.

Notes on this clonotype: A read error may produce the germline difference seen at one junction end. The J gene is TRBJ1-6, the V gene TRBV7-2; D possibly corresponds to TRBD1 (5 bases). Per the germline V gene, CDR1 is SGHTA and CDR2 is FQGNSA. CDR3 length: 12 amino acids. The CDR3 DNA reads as TGTGCCAGCAGCTCCCGTGGGGGGACCCAATCCTTT. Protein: CASSSRGGTQSF.

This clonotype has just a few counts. This CDR3 reads CASSPHWRGQRDEQFF. Here the CDR3 DNA reads TGTGCCAGCAGCCCGCACTGGCGGGGGCAAAGGGATGAGCAGTTCTTC. V and J are TRBV9 and TRBJ2-1, with a weak D call TRBD2 (7 bases). Germline V gene lookup returns CDR1 SGDLS and CDR2 YYNGEE. The ends were cut back, 4 bases at V and 8 bases at J, with 22 bases in the middle. This CDR3 is 16 amino acids long.

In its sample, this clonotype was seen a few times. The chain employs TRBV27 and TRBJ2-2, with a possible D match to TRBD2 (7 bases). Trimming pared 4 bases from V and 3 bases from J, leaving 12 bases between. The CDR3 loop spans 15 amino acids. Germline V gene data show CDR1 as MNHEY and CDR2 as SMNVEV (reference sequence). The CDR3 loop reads CASSWGGLHTGELFF. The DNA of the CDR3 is TGTGCCAGCAGTTGGGGGGGCCTTCACACCGGGGAGCTGTTTTTT.

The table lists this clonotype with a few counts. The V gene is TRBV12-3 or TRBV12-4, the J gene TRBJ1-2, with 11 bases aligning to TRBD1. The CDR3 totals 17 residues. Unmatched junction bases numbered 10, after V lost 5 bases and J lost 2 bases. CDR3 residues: CASSLRIGQGANYGYTF. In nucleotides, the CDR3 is TGTGCCAGCAGTCTTAGAATTGGACAGGGGGCGAACTATGGCTACACCTTC.

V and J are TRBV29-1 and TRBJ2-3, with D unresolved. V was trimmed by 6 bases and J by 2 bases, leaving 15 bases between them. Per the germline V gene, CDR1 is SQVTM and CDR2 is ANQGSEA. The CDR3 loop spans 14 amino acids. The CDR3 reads CSVAHGQLTDTQYF. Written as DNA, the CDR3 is TGCAGCGTGGCTCATGGGCAGCTCACAGATACGCAGTATTTT.